These 25 T cell receptor beta chains share one sample of origin, sequenced in a study of graft-versus-host responses after intestinal transplantation. Clones were read by immunoSEQ multiplex PCR, and TCRdb kept only the in-frame ones, dropping some. The top ten clones hold around 0.21% of a sample with tens of thousands of clones, approximately 95% of them seen once. Their cognate antigens are unknown. Specimen: unstimulated CD8+ T cells sorted from spleen or lymph node cells, collected before transplant. These receptors were taken from a human donor who was the organ donor for an intestinal transplant.

J is TRBJ1-1 and V is TRBV9; a weak D match, TRBD1 (6 bases). Germline V lookup: CDR1 SGDLS, CDR2 YYNGEE. V shed 3 bases and J shed 4 bases, with 10 bases lying between them. CDR3 size: 13 residues. For the CDR3, the DNA is TGTGCCAGCAGCGAGGGGGACTCCACTGAAGCTTTCTTT. It codes for CASSEGDSTEAFF. Drawing the rest from reference TRBV9 and TRBJ1-1, the complete variable domain is DSGVTQTPKHLITATGQRVTLRCSPRSGDLSVYWYQQSLDQGLQFLIQYYNGEERAKGNILERFSAQQFPDLHSELNLSSLELGDSALYFCASSEGDSTEAFFGQGTRLTVV.

The chain carries TRBV19 and TRBJ1-1; D is ambiguous. Trimming removed 0 bases from V and 6 bases from J, with 11 bases in between. The germline gives CDR1 LNHDA, CDR2 SQIVND (reference sequence). The CDR3 consists of 14 residues. The CDR3 region is CASSIDRGLAEAFF. Here the CDR3 DNA reads TGTGCCAGTAGTATAGATCGGGGTCTCGCTGAAGCTTTCTTT.

V and J are TRBV30 and TRBJ2-7; the D is unclear. In germline, CDR1 is GTSNPN, CDR2 SVGIG (reference sequence). Trimming left V 2 bases short and J 3 bases short, with 8 bases between. This CDR3 spans 12 amino acids. The CDR3 loop reads CAWSLVDYEQYF. CDR3 in DNA: TGTGCCTGGAGTCTGGTAGACTACGAGCAGTACTTC.

The chain couples TRBV7-3 to TRBJ2-7; perhaps TRBD2 as D (5 bases). The CDR3 runs to 15 residues. The V end was cut by 3 bases, the J end by 1 base, with 13 bases between. CDR1 SGHTA and CDR2 FQGTGA come from the germline V gene. CDR3 sequence reads: CASSLVLGLSYEQYF. The DNA for the CDR3 is TGTGCCAGCAGCTTGGTACTAGGGCTATCCTACGAGCAGTACTTC.

The V call is TRBV28, the J call TRBJ1-3; tentatively, D is TRBD1 (5 bases). The CDR3 has 15 residues. The germline V and J ends were trimmed by 6 bases and 3 bases, with 15 bases remaining between them. In germline, CDR1 is MDHEN, CDR2 SYDVKM. CDR3 in DNA: TGTGCCAGCAGCCTTACGGAGGGGCTTGGAAACACCATATATTTT. This sequence encodes CASSLTEGLGNTIYF.

This clone came up once. The chain carries TRBV6-5 and TRBJ2-1, with 7 bases aligning to TRBD1. Germline CDR1 is MNHEY and CDR2 is SVGAGI. The length of the CDR3 is 16 residues. V trimming: 4 bases; J trimming: 7 bases; junction bases outside the gene matches: 13. Here the CDR3 DNA reads TGTGCCAGCAGTTTGACACAGGGGCCCACGGGGAATGAGCAGTTCTTC. It codes for CASSLTQGPTGNEQFF.

This clone was picked up one time. The chain employs TRBV9 and TRBJ2-7, with TRBD2 matching 8 bases. The length of the CDR3 is 15 residues. The V gene end was trimmed by 4 bases and the J gene end by 6 bases; junction bases not matched to a gene: 12. The V gene's germline CDR1 is SGDLS and CDR2 YYNGEE. The CDR3 sequence: CASSPDHGGAGEQYF. In DNA, the CDR3 is TGTGCCAGCAGCCCCGACCACGGGGGGGCTGGCGAGCAGTACTTC.

The CDR3 protein is CASSLGQDYEQYF. The CDR3 DNA follows: TGCGCCAGCAGCTTGGGACAGGACTACGAGCAGTACTTC. The chain employs TRBV5-1 and TRBJ2-7; D may be TRBD1 (6 bases). V shed 0 bases and J shed 3 bases, with 7 bases lying between them. Germline-derived CDR1 and CDR2 are SGHRS and YFSETQ. The CDR3 loop spans 13 amino acids. Filled out from reference TRBV5-1 and TRBJ2-7, the complete variable domain reads KAGVTQTPRYLIKTRGQQVTLSCSPISGHRSVSWYQQTPGQGLQFLFEYFSETQRNKGNFPGRFSGRQFSNSRSEMNVSTLELGDSALYLCASSLGQDYEQYFGPGTRLTVT.

The chain has TRBV9 and TRBJ2-7; 9 bases line up with TRBD2. Germline CDR1 and CDR2: SGDLS and YYNGEE. The CDR3 sequence is 15 residues long. Germline trimming cut 2 bases from V and 7 bases from J; bases unmatched to any gene: 10. This chain's CDR3 is CASSVEAGGGSEQYF. As DNA, the CDR3 is TGTGCCAGCAGCGTCGAAGCGGGGGGAGGTAGTGAGCAGTACTTC.

A word on this clone: Other DNA sequences of this sample code for an identical CDR3. The chain links TRBV7-6 to TRBJ2-3; the D is unclear. Trimming shortened V by 2 bases and J by 3 bases, and 6 bases separated the two germline ends. The CDR3 length is 13 residues. CDR1 SGHVS and CDR2 FNYEAQ come from the germline V gene. The CDR3 DNA reads as TGTGCCAGCAGCTTATTGGGTACAGATACGCAGTATTTT. Translation: CASSLLGTDTQYF.

This rearrangement joins TRBV14 to TRBJ1-1; D uncertain. CDR3 length equals 13 residues. The germline V gene has CDR1 SGHDN and CDR2 FVKESK. Trimming took 0 bases from V and 8 from J, leaving 10 bases between them. CDR3 amino acids: CASSQDLAMEAFF. The CDR3 DNA reads TGTGCCAGCAGCCAAGATTTGGCGATGGAAGCTTTCTTT.

The genes are TRBV11-3 and TRBJ1-1, with 9 bases that match TRBD1. Germline V CDR1 and CDR2: SGHNT, YENEEA. There are 13 residues in the CDR3. V dropped 5 bases and J dropped 10; count of bases not matched to a gene: 8. CDR3 loop: CASSLVEGQGAFF. Here the CDR3 DNA reads TGTGCCAGCAGCCTCGTTGAGGGACAGGGAGCTTTCTTT.

The J gene is TRBJ2-5, the V gene TRBV11-2; unclear D gene. The last part of the DNA fits TRBJ2-7 better; the J call may be wrong. The V gene's germline CDR1 is SGHAT and CDR2 FQNNGV. The CDR3 has 16 amino acids. Here the CDR3 DNA reads TGTGCCAGCAGCTTACGAGGTCAGCTGGGGACCTACGAGCAGTACTTC. Its protein is CASSLRGQLGTYEQYF.

In this sample, this clone turned up once. This sequence joins TRBV13 and TRBJ1-1; D might be TRBD1 (5 bases). The CDR3 totals 13 residues. Trimming cost V 0 bases and J 4 bases, with 6 bases left between them. CDR1 and CDR2 from the germline V gene are PRHDT and FYEKMQ (reference sequence). This chain's CDR3 is CASSLGGLTEAFF. The CDR3 DNA is TGTGCCAGCAGCTTAGGGGGGCTCACTGAAGCTTTCTTT.

This clone has just one count. J is TRBJ2-5 and V is TRBV7-9; TRBD2 agrees at 9 bases. This CDR3 has 17 residues. With V trimmed by 4 bases and J by 2 bases, 11 bases remained unmatched. CDR1 is SEHNR, CDR2 FQNEAQ, per germline (reference sequence). CDR3 region: CASSSLSSGLAQETQYF. CDR3 DNA: TGTGCCAGCAGCTCGCTCTCCTCGGGACTAGCACAAGAGACCCAGTACTTC.

V gene TRBV27 combines with J gene TRBJ2-3, with a weak D call TRBD2 (5 bases). Trimming pared 3 bases from V and 5 bases from J, leaving 9 bases between. Germline assignment: CDR1 MNHEY and CDR2 SMNVEV (reference sequence). The CDR3 is 13 residues long. The CDR3 bases are TGTGCCAGCAGTTTCCGGACTTTAGATACGCAGTATTTT. Translating it yields CASSFRTLDTQYF.

Notes on this clone: One junction end does not reproduce the germline sequence, and a read error may be involved. V and J are TRBV2 and TRBJ1-1; D remains ambiguous. Looked up from germline, CDR1 is SNHLY and CDR2 is FYNNEI. CDR3 size: 15 residues. The CDR3 DNA follows: TGTGCCAGCAGTGAAGCGACGTCGTCTTGGGTTCTGGAGTCCTTT. Translation: CASSEATSSWVLESF.

This clone was recorded only once. The J gene is TRBJ1-4, the V gene TRBV9; a possible D gene is TRBD1 (6 bases). The CDR3 runs 16 residues. V lost 4 bases and J 8 bases, leaving 21 bases between the germline ends. In germline, CDR1 is SGDLS, CDR2 YYNGEE. In nucleotides, the CDR3 is TGTGCCAGCAGCATCATCCACAGGGCGTTGGAGGAAAAACTGTTTTTT. Encoded protein: CASSIIHRALEEKLFF.

The chain employs TRBV13 and TRBJ1-1, with D possibly TRBD1 on 5 matching bases. Germline V gene data show CDR1 as PRHDT and CDR2 as FYEKMQ (reference sequence). The CDR3 covers 14 residues. V lost 5 bases, J lost 3 bases, and 13 bases lay in between. Here the CDR3 DNA reads TGTGCCAGCAGCCCCGGGACCGATTACACTGAAGCTTTCTTT. Encoded protein: CASSPGTDYTEAFF.

This rearrangement joins TRBV9 to TRBJ1-1; TRBD1 is a possible D gene (5 bases). Per germline, CDR1 SGDLS and CDR2 YYNGEE. This CDR3 has 16 residues. V lost 4 bases and J lost 0, with 16 bases in between. As DNA, the CDR3 is TGTGCCAGCAGCCCACCCACCCAGGGACTGAACACTGAAGCTTTCTTT. Its protein product is CASSPPTQGLNTEAFF. The entire variable domain, with the rest obtained from reference TRBV9 and TRBJ1-1, is as follows: DSGVTQTPKHLITATGQRVTLRCSPRSGDLSVYWYQQSLDQGLQFLIQYYNGEERAKGNILERFSAQQFPDLHSELNLSSLELGDSALYFCASSPPTQGLNTEAFFGQGTRLTVV.

This clone showed up just once. V and J are TRBV11-2 and TRBJ2-2, with D possibly being TRBD1 or TRBD2 (5 bases each). Germline CDR1 SGHAT, CDR2 FQNNGV. The CDR3 sequence is 14 residues long. V was shortened by 6 bases and J by 3 bases, with 11 bases between the two germline ends. The DNA of the CDR3 is TGTGCCAGCAGGGGGGACGGCTACACCGGGGAGCTGTTTTTT. It encodes CASRGDGYTGELFF.

This chain connects TRBV7-9 to TRBJ2-2, with 9 bases that match TRBD2. V was clipped by 5 bases and J by 5 bases; unmatched bases: 15. CDR3 length: 18 amino acids. Per the germline V gene, CDR1 is SEHNR and CDR2 is FQNEAQ (reference sequence). The CDR3 region has the DNA TGTGCCAGCAGCCCCTACCCCATGGCGGGGGGGAAGACCGGGGAGCTGTTTTTT. This translates into CASSPYPMAGGKTGELFF.

The chain carries TRBV27 and TRBJ2-3; no definite D call. Germline values: CDR1 MNHEY, CDR2 SMNVEV (reference sequence). This CDR3 has 23 amino acids. Trimming stripped 4 bases from V and 4 bases from J, with 39 bases between. DNA for the CDR3: TGTGCCAGCAGTTCCCCCACCGCCCCTCGAAAGTTGTTACCCACCGGTGTCCCAGATACGCAGTATTTT. Translating gives CASSSPTAPRKLLPTGVPDTQYF.

The V gene is TRBV9, the J gene TRBJ2-2; tentative D call: TRBD2 (6 bases). Trimming removed 3 bases from V and 8 bases from J, with 17 bases in between. Germline V gene data show CDR1 as SGDLS and CDR2 as YYNGEE. The CDR3 spans 15 residues. The CDR3 sequence is CASSDRDLPLGELFF. The CDR3 bases are TGTGCCAGCAGCGACCGGGACTTACCGCTTGGGGAGCTGTTTTTT.

The rearrangement joins TRBV2 to TRBJ2-3, with D possibly being TRBD1 or TRBD2 (6 bases each). The germline gives CDR1 SNHLY, CDR2 FYNNEI. With 9 bases removed from V and 0 bases from J, the gap between germline ends came to 19 bases. This CDR3 is built from 16 residues. The CDR3 region is CASRPWRGESTDTQYF. The DNA for the CDR3 is TGTGCCAGTAGACCGTGGAGGGGGGAGAGCACAGATACGCAGTATTTT.